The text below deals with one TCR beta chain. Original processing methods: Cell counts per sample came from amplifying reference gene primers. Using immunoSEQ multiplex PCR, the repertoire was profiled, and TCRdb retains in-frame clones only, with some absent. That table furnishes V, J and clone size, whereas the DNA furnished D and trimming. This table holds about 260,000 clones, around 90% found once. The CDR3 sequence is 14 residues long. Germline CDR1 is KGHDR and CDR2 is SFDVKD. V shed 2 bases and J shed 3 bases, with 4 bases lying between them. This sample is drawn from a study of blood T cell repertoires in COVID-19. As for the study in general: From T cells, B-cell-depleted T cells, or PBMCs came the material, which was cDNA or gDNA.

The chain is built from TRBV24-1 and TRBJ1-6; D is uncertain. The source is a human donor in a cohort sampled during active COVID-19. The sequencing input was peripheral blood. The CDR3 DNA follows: TGTGCCACCAGTGATTCCTTCTATAATTCACCCCTCCACTTT. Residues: CATSDSFYNSPLHF.